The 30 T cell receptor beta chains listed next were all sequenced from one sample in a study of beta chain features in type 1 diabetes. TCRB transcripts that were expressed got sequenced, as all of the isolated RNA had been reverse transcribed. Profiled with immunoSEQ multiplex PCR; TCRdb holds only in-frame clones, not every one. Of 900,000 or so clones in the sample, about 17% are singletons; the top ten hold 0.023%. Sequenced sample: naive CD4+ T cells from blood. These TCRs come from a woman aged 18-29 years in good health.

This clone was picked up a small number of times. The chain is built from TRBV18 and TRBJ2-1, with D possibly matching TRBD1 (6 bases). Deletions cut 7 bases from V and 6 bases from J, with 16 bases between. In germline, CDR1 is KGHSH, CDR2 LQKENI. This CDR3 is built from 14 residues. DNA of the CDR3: TGTGCCAGCTTTTCGTCTCAGGGGCGCAATGAGCAGTTCTTC. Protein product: CASFSSQGRNEQFF.

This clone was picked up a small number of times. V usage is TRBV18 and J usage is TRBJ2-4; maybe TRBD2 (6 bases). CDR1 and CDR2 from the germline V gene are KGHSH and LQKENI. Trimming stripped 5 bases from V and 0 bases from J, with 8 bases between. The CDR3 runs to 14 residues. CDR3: CASSSGLAKNIQYF. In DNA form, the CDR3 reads TGTGCCAGCTCATCGGGACTAGCCAAAAACATTCAGTACTTC.

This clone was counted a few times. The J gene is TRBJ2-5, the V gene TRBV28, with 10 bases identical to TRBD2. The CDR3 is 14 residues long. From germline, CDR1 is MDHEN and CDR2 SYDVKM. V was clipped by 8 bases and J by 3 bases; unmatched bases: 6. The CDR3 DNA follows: TGTGCCAGCGGGAGCGGGAGGGCTGAAGAGACCCAGTACTTC. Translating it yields CASGSGRAEETQYF.

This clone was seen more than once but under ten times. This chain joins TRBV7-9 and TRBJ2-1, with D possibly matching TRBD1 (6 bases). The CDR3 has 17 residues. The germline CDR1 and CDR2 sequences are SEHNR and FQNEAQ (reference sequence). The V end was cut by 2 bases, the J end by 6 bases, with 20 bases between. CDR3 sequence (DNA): TGTGCCAGCAGCTTAACGGGTGAACAGGGAAGGATCAATGAGCAGTTCTTC. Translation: CASSLTGEQGRINEQFF.

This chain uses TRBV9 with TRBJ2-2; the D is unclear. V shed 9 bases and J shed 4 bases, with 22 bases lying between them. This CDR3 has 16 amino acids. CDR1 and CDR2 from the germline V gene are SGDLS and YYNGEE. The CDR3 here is CAIRQGRRDITGELFF. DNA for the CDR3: TGTGCCATCCGTCAAGGGCGGAGAGACATCACCGGGGAGCTGTTTTTT.

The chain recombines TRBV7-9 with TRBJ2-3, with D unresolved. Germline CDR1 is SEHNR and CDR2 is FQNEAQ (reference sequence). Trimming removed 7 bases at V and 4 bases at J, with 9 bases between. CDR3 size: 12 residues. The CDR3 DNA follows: TGTGCCAGCACGACTTTAGCAGATACGCAGTATTTT. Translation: CASTTLADTQYF.

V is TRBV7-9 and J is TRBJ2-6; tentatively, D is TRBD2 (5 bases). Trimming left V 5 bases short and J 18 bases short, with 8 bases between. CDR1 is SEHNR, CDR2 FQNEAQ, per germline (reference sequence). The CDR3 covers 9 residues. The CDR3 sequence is CASSPRETF. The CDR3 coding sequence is TGTGCCAGCAGCCCCCGGGAGACTTTC. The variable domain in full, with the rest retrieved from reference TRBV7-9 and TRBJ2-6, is DTGVSQNPRHKITKRGQNVTFRCDPISEHNRLYWYRQTLGQGPEFLTYFQNEAQLEKSRLLSDRFSAERPKGSFSTLEIQRTEQGDSAMYLCASSPRETFGAGSRLTVL.

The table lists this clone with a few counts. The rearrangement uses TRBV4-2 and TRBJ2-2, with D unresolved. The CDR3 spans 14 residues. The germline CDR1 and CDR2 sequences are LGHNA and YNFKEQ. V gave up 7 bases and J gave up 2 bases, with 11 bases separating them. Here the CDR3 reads CASNMDLNTGELFF. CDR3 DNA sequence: TGTGCCAGCAACATGGACCTCAACACCGGGGAGCTGTTTTTT.

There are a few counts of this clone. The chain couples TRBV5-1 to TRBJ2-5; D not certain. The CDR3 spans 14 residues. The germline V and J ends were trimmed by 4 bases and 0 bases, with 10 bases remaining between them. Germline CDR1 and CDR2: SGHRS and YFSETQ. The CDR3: CASSPNTDQETQYF. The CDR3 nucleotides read TGCGCCAGCAGCCCAAACACGGACCAAGAGACCCAGTACTTC.

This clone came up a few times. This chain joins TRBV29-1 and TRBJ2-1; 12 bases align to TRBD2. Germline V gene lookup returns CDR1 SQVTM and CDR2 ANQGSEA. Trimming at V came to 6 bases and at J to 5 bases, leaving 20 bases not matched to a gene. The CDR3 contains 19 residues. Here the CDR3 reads CSVAHGLAGKGSINNEQFF. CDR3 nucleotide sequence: TGCAGCGTGGCCCACGGACTAGCGGGAAAGGGGAGTATAAACAATGAGCAGTTCTTC.

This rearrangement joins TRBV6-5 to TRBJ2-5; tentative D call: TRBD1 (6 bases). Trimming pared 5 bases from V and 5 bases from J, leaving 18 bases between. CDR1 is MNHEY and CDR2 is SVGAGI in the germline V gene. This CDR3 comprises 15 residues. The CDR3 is CASSQSEQGYETQYF. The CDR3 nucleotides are TGTGCCAGCAGTCAGAGTGAACAGGGTTACGAGACCCAGTACTTC.

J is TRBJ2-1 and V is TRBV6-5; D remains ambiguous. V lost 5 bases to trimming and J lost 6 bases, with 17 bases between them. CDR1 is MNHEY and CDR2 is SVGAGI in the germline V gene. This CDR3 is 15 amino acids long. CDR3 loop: CASSTGVSYSNEQFF. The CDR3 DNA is TGTGCCAGCAGTACTGGGGTATCCTACAGCAATGAGCAGTTCTTC.

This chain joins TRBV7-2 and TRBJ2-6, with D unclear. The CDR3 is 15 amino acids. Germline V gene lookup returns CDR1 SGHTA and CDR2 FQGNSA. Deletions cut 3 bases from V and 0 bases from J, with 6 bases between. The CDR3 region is CASSFKGSGANVLTF. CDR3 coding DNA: TGTGCCAGCAGCTTTAAGGGCTCTGGGGCCAACGTCCTGACTTTC.

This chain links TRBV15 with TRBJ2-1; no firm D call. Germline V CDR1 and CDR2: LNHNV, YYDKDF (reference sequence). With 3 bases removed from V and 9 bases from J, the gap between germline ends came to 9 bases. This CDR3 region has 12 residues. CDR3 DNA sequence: TGTGCCACCAGCAGGAACGGCGGTGAGCAGTTCTTC. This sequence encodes CATSRNGGEQFF. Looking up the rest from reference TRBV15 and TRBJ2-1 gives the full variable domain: DAMVIQNPRYQVTQFGKPVTLSCSQTLNHNVMYWYQQKSSQAPKLLFHYYDKDFNNEADTPDNFQSRRPNTSFCFLDIRSPGLGDTAMYLCATSRNGGEQFFGPGTRLTVL.

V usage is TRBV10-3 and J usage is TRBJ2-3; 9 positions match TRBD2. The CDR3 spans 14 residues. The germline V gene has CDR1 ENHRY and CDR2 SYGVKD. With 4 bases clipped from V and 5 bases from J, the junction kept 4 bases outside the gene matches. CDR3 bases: TGTGCCATCAGTGTAGCGGGAGTAGGAGATACGCAGTATTTT. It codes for CAISVAGVGDTQYF.

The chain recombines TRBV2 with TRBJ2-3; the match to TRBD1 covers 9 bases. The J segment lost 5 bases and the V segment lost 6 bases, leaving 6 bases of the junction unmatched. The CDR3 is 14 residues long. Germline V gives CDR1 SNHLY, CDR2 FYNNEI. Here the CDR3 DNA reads TGTGCCAGCAGAGGGGACAGGGCGATAGATACGCAGTATTTT. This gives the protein CASRGDRAIDTQYF. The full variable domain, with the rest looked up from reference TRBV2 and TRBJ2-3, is EPEVTQTPSHQVTQMGQEVILRCVPISNHLYFYWYRQILGQKVEFLVSFYNNEISEKSEIFDDQFSVERPDGSNFTLKIRSTKLEDSAMYFCASRGDRAIDTQYFGPGTRLTVL.

The chain's CDR3 is CASRWLAGEGGHEQYF. The CDR3 region has the DNA TGTGCCAGCAGGTGGCTAGCGGGGGAAGGGGGCCACGAGCAGTACTTC. J is TRBJ2-7 and V is TRBV2; the match to TRBD2 covers 10 bases. CDR3 length: 16 amino acids. Germline V gene lookup returns CDR1 SNHLY and CDR2 FYNNEI. Trimming cost V 6 bases and J 5 bases; bases outside gene matches: 13.

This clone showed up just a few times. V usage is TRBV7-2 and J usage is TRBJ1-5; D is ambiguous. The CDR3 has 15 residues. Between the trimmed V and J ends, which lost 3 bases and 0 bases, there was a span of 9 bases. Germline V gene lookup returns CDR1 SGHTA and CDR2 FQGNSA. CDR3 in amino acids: CASSFSWDSNQPQHF. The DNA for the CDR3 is TGTGCCAGCAGCTTCTCCTGGGATAGCAATCAGCCCCAGCATTTT.

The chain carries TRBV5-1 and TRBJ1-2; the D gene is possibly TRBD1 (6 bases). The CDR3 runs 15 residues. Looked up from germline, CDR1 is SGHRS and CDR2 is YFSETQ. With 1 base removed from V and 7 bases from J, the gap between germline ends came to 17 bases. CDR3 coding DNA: TGCGCCAGCAGCTTGTCGGGGGGCGCTGGTTCTGGCTACACCTTC. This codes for CASSLSGGAGSGYTF.

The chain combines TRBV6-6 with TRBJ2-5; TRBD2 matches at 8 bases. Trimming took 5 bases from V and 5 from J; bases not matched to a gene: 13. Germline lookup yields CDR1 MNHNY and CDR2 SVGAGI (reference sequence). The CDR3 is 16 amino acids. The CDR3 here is CASSHSGIVPWETQYF. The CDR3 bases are TGTGCCAGCAGTCATAGCGGGATCGTGCCGTGGGAGACCCAGTACTTC.

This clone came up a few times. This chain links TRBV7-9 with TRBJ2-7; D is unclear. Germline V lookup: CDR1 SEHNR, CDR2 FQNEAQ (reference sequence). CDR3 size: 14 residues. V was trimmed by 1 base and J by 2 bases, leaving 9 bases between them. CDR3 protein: CASSLEAATYEQYF. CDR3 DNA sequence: TGTGCCAGCAGCTTAGAGGCAGCTACCTACGAGCAGTACTTC.

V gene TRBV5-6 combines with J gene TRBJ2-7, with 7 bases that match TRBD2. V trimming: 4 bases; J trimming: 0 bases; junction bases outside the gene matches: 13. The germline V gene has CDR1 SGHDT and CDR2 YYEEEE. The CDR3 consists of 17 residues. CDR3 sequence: CASSHIPGGGSSYEQYF. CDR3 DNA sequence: TGTGCCAGCAGCCACATACCGGGGGGAGGTAGCTCCTACGAGCAGTACTTC.

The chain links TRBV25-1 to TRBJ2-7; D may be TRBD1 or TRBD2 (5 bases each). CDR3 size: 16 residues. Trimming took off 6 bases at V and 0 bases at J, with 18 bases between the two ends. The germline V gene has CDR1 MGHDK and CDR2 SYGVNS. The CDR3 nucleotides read TGTGCCAGCAGGCCCACCGGGACGGCAAGCTCCTACGAGCAGTACTTC. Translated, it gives CASRPTGTASSYEQYF.

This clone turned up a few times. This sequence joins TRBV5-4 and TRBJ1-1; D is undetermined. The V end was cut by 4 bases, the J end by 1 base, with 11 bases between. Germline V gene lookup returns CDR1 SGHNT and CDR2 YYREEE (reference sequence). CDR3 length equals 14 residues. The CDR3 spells CASSPWVENTEAFF. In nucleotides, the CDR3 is TGTGCCAGCAGCCCTTGGGTAGAGAACACTGAAGCTTTCTTT.

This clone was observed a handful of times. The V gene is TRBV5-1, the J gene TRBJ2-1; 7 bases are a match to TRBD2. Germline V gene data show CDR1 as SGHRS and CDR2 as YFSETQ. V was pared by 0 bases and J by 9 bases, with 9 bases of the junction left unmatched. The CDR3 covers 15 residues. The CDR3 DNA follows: TGCGCCAGCAGCTTGGTGCACGACGGGAGGTTTGAGCAGTTCTTC. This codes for CASSLVHDGRFEQFF.

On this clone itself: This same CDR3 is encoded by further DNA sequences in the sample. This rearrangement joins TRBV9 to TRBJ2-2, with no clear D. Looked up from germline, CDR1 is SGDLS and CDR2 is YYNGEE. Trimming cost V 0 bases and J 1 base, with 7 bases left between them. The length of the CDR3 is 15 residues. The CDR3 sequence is CASSVVSGNTGELFF. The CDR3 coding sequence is TGTGCCAGCAGCGTAGTTTCCGGGAACACCGGGGAGCTGTTTTTT.

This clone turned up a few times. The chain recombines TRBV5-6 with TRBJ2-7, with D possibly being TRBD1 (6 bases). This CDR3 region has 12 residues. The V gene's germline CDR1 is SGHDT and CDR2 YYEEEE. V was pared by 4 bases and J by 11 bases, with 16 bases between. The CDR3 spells CASSPGTPQEYF. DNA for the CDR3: TGTGCCAGCAGCCCCGGGACACCGCAAGAGTACTTC.

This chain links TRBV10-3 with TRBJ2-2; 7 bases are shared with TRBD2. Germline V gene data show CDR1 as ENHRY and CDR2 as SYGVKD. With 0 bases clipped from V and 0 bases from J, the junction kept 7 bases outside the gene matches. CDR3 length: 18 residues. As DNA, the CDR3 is TGTGCCATCAGTGAGTCCCCCTCCAGCGGGGCGAACACCGGGGAGCTGTTTTTT. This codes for CAISESPSSGANTGELFF.

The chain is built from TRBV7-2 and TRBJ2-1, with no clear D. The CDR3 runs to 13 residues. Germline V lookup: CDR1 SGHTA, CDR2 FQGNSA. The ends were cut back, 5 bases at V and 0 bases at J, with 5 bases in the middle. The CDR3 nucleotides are TGTGCCAGCAGCGAAAACTCCTACAATGAGCAGTTCTTC. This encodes CASSENSYNEQFF.

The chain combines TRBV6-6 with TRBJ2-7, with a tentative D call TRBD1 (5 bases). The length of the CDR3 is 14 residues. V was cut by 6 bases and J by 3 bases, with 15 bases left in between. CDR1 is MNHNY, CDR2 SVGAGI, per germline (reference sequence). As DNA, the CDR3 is TGTGCCAGCAGGCCTCCGACAGAGATCTACGAGCAGTACTTC. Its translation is CASRPPTEIYEQYF.